This TCR beta chain is from a study of Ad26.COV2.S vaccination and SARS-CoV-2 variants (dated by TCRdb to the early 2020s). General notes on the study: Vaccine-arm donors came from COV1001, a multicentre, randomized, double-blind, placebo-controlled phase I-IIa trial of Ad26.COV2.S in healthy adults. Ad26.COV2.S was given intramuscularly at 5x10^10 or 1x10^11 viral particles, as a single shot or as two shots 56 days apart. Trial participants were randomized into five groups of five, in which low-dose or high-dose Ad26.COV2.S was given once or twice, or placebo was given on both occasions. Throughout the experiments and outcome assessment, investigators stayed blinded to trial group allocation. A total of approximately 30 samples were included in the TCR-sequenced set, comprising roughly 20 Ad26.COV2.S vaccine recipients, 5 placebo recipients and 8 SARS-CoV-2 convalescent individuals. The specificity and breadth of SARS-CoV-2-reactive T cell receptors after Ad26.COV2.S vaccination were assessed by TCRbeta repertoire sequencing. Overall results and qualifications from the work: Higher spike-specific TCR breadth was observed in Ad26.COV2.S recipients than in placebo recipients (P = 0.0014). After vaccination, spike-specific CD8+ and CD4+ T cell responses were reported to show substantial breadth. According to the authors, total T cell responses may have been underestimated by the TCR breadth and depth analyses. Comparable non-spike TCR breadth was observed between vaccine and placebo recipients, consistent with only spike being contained in the vaccine. The study was not powered for comparison of responses between vaccine doses or regimens.

The immunoSEQ Assay was used to sequence TCRbeta CDR3 regions. After extraction, genomic DNA underwent amplification by bias-controlled multiplex PCR, followed by high-throughput sequencing. Under the source paper's analysis protocol: To quantify the absolute abundance of each unique TCRbeta CDR3 region, sequences were collapsed and filtered. T cell fraction was estimated by normalizing TCRbeta template counts to usable DNA, which was measured by amplifying reference genes present in all nucleated cells. Repertoire TCRs were annotated as SARS-CoV-2-specific by exact matching of V gene, CDR3 amino acid sequence and J gene to a known reactive TCR set. The reference SARS-CoV-2 TCR set came from MIRA and was filtered for enrichment in COVID-19-positive ImmuneCODE repertoires, removing public or cross-reactive TCRs. Using the MIRA antigens, annotated TCRs were further analysed by specific ORF or by position within an ORF. Breadth was defined as the number of annotated unique rearrangements divided by the total number of unique productive rearrangements, and depth was defined as the summed frequency of the annotated unique rearrangements. TCR breadth was compared between groups using two-sided Wilcoxon rank-sum tests. Held by TCRdb, this immuneACCESS table contains in-frame sequences only and omits some clones. Under half of the omission traces to an unresolved V gene where checked; the cause of the rest is unknown. From that table come the V and J calls and clone size; the DNA was used to work out D and trimming. The sample contains about 390,000 clones, around 85% of them found a single time. Clones ranked in the top ten supply around 3.4% of the sample.

At the junction V is shortened by 4 bases and J by 12 bases; bases outside the gene matches: 15. Its CDR3 holds 17 amino acids, cysteine through phenylalanine. The CDR3 DNA has 51 bases and is translated from base 1. Reading the germline V gene (reference sequence) gives CDR1 LGHDT and CDR2 YNNKEL. Regarding this clone: What antigen it recognizes has not been identified. Base quality data are lacking; no much larger clone is found one base away.

The treatment or condition label here, explained by the study, means: roughly 19 received Ad26.COV2.S at low or high dose, single or two shots; roughly five received placebo; per-sample allocation not given. Repertoires of vaccine and placebo recipients were sequenced from samples collected on day 63 after the first injection. In Cohort 1b, 25 or so adults aged 18-55 years were enrolled at a single site in Boston, USA, between 29 July and 7 August 2020. Ad26.COV2.S was a replication-incompetent adenovirus type 26 vector that expressed a prefusion-stabilized SARS-CoV-2 spike protein derived from the original Wuhan strain.

The chain employs TRBV3-1 (or the pseudogene TRBV3-2) and TRBJ2-1, with TRBD2 identical over 13 junction bases. The sample was peripheral blood, taken in a trial of Ad26.COV2.S vaccine versus placebo. This receptor was identified in a person between 18 and 60 years old who received the Ad26.COV2.S COVID-19 vaccine or a placebo. The DNA sequence is TGTGCCAGCAGCCGTACTAGCGGGGGGGCCTCCATCAGAGGGCAGTTCTTC. Its protein is CASSRTSGGASIRGQFF.